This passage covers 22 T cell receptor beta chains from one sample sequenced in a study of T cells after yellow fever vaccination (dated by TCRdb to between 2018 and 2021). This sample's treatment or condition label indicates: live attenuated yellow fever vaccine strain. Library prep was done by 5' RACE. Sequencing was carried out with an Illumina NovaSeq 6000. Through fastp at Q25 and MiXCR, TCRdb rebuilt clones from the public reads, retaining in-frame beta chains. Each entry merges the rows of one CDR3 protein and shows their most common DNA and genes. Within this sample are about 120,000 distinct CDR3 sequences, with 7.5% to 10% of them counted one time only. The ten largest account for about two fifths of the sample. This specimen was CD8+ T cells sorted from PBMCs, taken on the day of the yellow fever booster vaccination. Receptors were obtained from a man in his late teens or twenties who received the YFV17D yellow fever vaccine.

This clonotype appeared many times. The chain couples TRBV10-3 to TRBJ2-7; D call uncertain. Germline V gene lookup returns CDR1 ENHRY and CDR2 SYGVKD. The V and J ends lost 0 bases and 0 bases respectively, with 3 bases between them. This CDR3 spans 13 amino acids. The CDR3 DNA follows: TGTGCCATCAGTGAGTCGCCCTCCTACGAGCAGTACGTC. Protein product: CAISESPSYEQYV.

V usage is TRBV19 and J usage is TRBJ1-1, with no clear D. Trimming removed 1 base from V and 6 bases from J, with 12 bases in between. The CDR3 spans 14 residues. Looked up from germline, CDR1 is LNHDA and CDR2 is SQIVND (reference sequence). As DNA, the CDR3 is TGTGCCAGTAGTATAGTGACGGCCGACCCTGAAGCTTTCTTT. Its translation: CASSIVTADPEAFF.

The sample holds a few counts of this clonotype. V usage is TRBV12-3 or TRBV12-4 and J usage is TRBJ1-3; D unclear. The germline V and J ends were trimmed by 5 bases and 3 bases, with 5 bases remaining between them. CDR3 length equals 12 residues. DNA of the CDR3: TGTGCCAGCAGTGTACTTGGAAACACCATATATTTT. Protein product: CASSVLGNTIYF.

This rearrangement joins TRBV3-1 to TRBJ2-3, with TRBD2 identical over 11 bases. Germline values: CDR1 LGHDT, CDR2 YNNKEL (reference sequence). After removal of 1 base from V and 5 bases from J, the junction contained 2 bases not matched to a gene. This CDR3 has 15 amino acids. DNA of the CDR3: TGTGCCAGCAGCCAAGGCACTAGCGGGGGAGATACGCAGTATTTT. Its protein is CASSQGTSGGDTQYF.

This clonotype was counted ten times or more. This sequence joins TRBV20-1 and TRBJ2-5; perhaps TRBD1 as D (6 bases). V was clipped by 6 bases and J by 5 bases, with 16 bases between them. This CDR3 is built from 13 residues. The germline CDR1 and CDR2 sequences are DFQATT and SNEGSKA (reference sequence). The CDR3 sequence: CSAGASGAETQYF. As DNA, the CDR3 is TGCAGTGCGGGGGCTAGTGGGGCCGAGACCCAGTACTTC.

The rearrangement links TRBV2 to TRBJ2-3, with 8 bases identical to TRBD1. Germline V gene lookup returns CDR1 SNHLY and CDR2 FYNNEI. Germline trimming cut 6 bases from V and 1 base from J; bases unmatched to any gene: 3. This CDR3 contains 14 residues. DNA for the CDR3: TGTGCCAGCAGCGTGGGACAGGGCACAGATACGCAGTATTTT. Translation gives CASSVGQGTDTQYF.

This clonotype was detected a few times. CDR3 bases: TGCGCCAGCAGCCTCCCTGGACCAGACGATGAGCAGTTCTTC. Encoded protein: CASSLPGPDDEQFF. This chain links TRBV5-1 with TRBJ2-1; D gene uncertain. This CDR3 spans 14 amino acids. In germline, CDR1 is SGHRS, CDR2 YFSETQ. The V and J ends lost 4 bases and 8 bases respectively, with 16 bases between them.

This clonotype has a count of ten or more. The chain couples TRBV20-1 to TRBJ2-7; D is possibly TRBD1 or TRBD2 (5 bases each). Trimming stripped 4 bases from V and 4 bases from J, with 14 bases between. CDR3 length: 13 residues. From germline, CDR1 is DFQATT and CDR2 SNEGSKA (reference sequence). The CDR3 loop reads CSATLRDPYEQYF. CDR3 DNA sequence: TGCAGTGCTACGCTCCGGGACCCTTACGAGCAGTACTTC.

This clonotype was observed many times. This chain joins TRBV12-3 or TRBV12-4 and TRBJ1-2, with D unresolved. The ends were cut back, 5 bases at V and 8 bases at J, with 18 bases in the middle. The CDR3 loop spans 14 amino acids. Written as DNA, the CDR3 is TGTGCCAGCAGTCTAGACGTCTCGGGATACGGCTACACCTTC. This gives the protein CASSLDVSGYGYTF.

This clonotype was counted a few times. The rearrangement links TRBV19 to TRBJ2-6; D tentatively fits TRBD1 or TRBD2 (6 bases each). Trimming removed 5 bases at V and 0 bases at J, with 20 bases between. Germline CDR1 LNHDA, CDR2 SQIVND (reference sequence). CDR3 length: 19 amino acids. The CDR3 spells CASSASPGAEYSGANVLTF. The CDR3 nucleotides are TGTGCCAGTAGTGCCTCCCCGGGGGCCGAGTACTCTGGGGCCAACGTCCTGACTTTC.

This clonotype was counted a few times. The DNA of the CDR3 is TGTGCCAGCAGCGCGGGCTACGAGCAGTACGTC. Amino acid sequence: CASSAGYEQYV. J is TRBJ2-7 and V is TRBV12-3 or TRBV12-4, with D maybe TRBD2 (5 bases). Trimming stripped 6 bases from V and 3 bases from J, with 6 bases between. CDR3 length: 11 residues.

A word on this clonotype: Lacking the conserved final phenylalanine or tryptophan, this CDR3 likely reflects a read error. DNA for the CDR3: TGTGCCAGCAGCCCTGGGACTAGCGGGGTGTACGAGCAGTACTCC. This codes for CASSPGTSGVYEQYS. The rearrangement uses TRBV27 and TRBJ2-7, with 13 bases aligning to TRBD2. This CDR3 region has 15 residues. With 6 bases clipped from V and 4 bases from J, the junction kept 6 bases outside the gene matches. Germline V lookup: CDR1 MNHEY, CDR2 SMNVEV (reference sequence).

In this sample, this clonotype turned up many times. CDR3 protein: CASSPVAGYNEQFF. In nucleotides, the CDR3 is TGTGCCAGCAGTCCCGTGGCAGGTTACAATGAGCAGTTCTTC. The chain employs TRBV12-3 or TRBV12-4 and TRBJ2-1, with D unresolved. V gave up 5 bases and J gave up 4 bases, with 12 bases separating them. The CDR3 loop spans 14 amino acids.

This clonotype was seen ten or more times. Here the CDR3 DNA reads TGCGCCATCCTAGACAGGGACCGAGAGACCCAGTACTTC. Amino acids: CAILDRDRETQYF. V usage is TRBV23-1 and J usage is TRBJ2-5; 7 nucleotides align to TRBD1. TRBV23-1 is marked as an open reading frame, function uncertain. The CDR3 is made up of 13 amino acids. Losses at the gene ends were 10 bases for V and 4 bases for J; bases not matched to a gene: 9.

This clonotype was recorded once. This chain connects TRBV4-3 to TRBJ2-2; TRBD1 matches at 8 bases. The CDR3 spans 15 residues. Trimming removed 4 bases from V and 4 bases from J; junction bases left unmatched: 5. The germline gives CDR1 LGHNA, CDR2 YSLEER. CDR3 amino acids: CASSRGQGGTGELFF. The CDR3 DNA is TGCGCCAGCAGCCGCGGACAGGGCGGCACCGGGGAGCTGTTTTTT.

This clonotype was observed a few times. This chain's CDR3 is CATDHSLSNTEAFF. In nucleotides, the CDR3 is TGTGCCACCGATCATTCGTTAAGCAACACTGAAGCTTTCTTT. The chain couples TRBV12-3 or TRBV12-4 to TRBJ1-1; D ambiguous. This CDR3 region has 14 residues. V lost 10 bases and J lost 2, with 17 bases in between.

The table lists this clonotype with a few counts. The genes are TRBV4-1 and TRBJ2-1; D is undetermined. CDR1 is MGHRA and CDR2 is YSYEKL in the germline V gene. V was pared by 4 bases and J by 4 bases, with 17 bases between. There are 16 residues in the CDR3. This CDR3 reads CASSRYGGQTYNEQFF. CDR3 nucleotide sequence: TGCGCCAGCAGCCGATACGGTGGGCAGACTTACAATGAGCAGTTCTTC.

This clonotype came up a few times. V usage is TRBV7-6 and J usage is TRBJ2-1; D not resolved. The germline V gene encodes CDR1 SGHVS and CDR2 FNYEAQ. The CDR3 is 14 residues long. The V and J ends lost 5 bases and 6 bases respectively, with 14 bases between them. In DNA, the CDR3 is TGTGCCAGCAGCCAGACCTCCTCACGCAATGAGCAGTTCTTC. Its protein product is CASSQTSSRNEQFF.

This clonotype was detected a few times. Here the CDR3 DNA reads TGCGCCAGCAGCCAAGTCTTCCCACAGGGCCCCTACGAGCAGTACTTC. Its protein product is CASSQVFPQGPYEQYF. The V and J genes are TRBV4-1 and TRBJ2-7, with a weak D call TRBD1 (6 bases). The CDR3 runs to 16 residues. Trimming stripped 1 base from V and 2 bases from J, with 15 bases between. Germline loops: CDR1 MGHRA, CDR2 YSYEKL.

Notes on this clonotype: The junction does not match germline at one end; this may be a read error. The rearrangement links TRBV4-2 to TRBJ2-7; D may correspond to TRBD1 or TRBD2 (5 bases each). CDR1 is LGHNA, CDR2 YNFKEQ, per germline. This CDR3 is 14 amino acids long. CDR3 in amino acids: CASSQGPGTYEHYF. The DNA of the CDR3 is TGTGCCAGCAGCCAAGGGCCAGGGACCTACGAGCATTACTTC.

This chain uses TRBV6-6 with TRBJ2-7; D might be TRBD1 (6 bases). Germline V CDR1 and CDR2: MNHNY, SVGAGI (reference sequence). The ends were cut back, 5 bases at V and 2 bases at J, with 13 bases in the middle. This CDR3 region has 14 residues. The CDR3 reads CASSQGRSTYEQYF. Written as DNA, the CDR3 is TGTGCCAGCAGTCAGGGGCGATCGACCTACGAGCAGTACTTC.

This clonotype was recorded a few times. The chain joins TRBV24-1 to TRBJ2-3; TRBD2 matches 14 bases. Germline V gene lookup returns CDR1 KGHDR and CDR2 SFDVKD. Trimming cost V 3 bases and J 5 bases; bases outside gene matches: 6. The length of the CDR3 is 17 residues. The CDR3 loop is CATSDGGLAGAGDTQYF. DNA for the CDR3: TGTGCCACCAGTGATGGGGGACTAGCGGGGGCCGGAGATACGCAGTATTTT.